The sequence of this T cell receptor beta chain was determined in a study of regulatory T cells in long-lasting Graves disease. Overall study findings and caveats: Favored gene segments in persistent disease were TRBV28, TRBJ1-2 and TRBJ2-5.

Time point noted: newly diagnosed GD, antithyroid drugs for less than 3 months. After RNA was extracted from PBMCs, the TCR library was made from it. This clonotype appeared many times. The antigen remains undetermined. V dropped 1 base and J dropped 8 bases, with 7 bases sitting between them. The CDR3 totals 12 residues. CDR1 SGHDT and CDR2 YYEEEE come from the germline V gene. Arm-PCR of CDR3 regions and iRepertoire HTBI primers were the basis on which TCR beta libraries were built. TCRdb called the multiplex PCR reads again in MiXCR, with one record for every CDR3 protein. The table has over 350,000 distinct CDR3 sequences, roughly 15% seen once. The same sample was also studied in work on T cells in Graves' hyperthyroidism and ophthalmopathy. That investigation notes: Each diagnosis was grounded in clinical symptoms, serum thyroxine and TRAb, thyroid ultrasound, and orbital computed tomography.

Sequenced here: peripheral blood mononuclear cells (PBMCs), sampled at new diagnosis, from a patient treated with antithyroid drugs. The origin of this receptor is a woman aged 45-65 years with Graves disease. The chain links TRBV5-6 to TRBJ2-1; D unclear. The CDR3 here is CASSLRVYEQFF. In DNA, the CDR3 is TGTGCCAGCAGCTTGCGGGTGTATGAGCAGTTCTTC.